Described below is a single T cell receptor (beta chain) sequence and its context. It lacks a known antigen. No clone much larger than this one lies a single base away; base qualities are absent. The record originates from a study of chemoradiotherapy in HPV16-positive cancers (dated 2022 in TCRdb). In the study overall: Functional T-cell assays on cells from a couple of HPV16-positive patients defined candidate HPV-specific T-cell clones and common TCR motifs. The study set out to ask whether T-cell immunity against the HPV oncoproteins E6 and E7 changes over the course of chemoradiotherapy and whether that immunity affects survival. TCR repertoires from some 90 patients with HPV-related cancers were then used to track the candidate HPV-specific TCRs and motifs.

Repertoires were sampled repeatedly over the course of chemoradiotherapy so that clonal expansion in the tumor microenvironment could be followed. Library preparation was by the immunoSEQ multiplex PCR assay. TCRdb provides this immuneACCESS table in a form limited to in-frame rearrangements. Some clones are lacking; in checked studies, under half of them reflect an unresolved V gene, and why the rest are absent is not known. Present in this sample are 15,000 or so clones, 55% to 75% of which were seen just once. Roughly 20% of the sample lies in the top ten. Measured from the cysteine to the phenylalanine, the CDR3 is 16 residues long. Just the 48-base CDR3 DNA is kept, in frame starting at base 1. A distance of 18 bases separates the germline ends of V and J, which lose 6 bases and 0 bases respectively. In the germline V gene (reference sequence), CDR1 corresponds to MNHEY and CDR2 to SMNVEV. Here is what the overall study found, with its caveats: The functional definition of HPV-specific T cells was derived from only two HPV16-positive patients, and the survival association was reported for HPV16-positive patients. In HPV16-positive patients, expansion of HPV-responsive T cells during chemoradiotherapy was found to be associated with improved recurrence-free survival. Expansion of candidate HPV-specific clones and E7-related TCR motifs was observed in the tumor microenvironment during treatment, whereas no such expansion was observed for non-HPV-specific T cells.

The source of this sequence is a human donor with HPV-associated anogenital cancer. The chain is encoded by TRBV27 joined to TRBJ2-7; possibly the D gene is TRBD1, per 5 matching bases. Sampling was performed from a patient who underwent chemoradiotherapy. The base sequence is TGTGCCAGCAGCCTAAGGGGCCCAAGGAGCTCCTACGAGCAGTACTTC. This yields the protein CASSLRGPRSSYEQYF.